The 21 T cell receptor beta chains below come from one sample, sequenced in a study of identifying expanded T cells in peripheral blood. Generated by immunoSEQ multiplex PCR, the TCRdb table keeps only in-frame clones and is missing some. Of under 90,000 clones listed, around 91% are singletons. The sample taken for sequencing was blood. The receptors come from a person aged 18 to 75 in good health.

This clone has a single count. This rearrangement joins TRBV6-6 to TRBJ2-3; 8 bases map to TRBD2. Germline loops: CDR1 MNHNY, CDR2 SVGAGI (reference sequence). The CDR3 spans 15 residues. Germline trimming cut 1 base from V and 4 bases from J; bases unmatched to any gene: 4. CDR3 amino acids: CASSYFSGKADTQYF. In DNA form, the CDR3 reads TGTGCCAGCAGTTACTTTAGCGGGAAGGCAGATACGCAGTATTTT.

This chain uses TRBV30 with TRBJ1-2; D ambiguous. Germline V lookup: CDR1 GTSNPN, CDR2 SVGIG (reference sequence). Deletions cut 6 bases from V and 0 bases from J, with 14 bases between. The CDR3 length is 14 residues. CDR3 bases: TGTGCCTGTCCCCGACTGCCCGCTAACTATGGCTACACCTTC. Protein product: CACPRLPANYGYTF. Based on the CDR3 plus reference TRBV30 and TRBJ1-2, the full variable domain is SQTIHQWPATLVQPVGSPLSLECTVEGTSNPNLYWYRQAAGRGLQLLFYSVGIGQISSEVPQNLSASRPQDRQFILSSKKLLLSDSGFYLCACPRLPANYGYTFGSGTRLTVV.

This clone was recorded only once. The CDR3 reads CASSPGVNQETQYF. The CDR3 DNA follows: TGTGCCAGCAGCCCCGGGGTTAACCAAGAGACCCAGTACTTC. The J gene is TRBJ2-5, the V gene TRBV7-9; a weak D match, TRBD2 (5 bases). CDR1 and CDR2 from the germline V gene are SEHNR and FQNEAQ (reference sequence). The V gene lost 5 bases and the J gene lost 0 bases, with 10 bases spanning the gap. The CDR3 loop spans 14 amino acids.

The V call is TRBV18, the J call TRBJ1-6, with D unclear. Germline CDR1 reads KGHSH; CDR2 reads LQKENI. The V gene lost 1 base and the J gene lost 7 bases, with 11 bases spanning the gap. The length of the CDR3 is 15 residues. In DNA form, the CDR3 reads TGTGCCAGCTCACCACTAAGCCTTCCCAATTCACCCCTCCACTTT. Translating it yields CASSPLSLPNSPLHF.

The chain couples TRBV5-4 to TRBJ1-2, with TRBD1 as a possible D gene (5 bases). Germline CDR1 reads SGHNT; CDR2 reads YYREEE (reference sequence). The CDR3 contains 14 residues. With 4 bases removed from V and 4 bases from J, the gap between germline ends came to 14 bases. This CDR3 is CASSRRDRAYGYTF. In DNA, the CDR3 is TGTGCCAGCAGCCGGAGAGACAGAGCCTATGGCTACACCTTC.

CDR3 region: CASSSGQGSSGANVLTF. In nucleotides, the CDR3 is TGTGCCAGCAGTTCGGGACAGGGGAGCTCTGGGGCCAACGTCCTGACTTTC. This chain joins TRBV27 and TRBJ2-6; 10 nucleotides line up with TRBD1. V was clipped by 4 bases and J by 0 bases; unmatched bases: 3. Per the germline V gene, CDR1 is MNHEY and CDR2 is SMNVEV (reference sequence). CDR3 length equals 17 residues.

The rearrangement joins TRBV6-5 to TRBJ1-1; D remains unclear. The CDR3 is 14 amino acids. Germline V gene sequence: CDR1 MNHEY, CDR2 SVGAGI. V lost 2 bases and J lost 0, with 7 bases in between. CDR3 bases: TGTGCCAGCAGTTACATAAATGTGAACACTGAAGCTTTCTTT. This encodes CASSYINVNTEAFF.

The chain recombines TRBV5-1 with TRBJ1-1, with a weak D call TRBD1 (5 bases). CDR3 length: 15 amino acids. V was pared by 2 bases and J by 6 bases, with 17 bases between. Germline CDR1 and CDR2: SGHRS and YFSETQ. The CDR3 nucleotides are TGCGCCAGCAGCTTCGAGAGGGGTAAAAGCTCTGAAGCTTTCTTT. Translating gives CASSFERGKSSEAFF.

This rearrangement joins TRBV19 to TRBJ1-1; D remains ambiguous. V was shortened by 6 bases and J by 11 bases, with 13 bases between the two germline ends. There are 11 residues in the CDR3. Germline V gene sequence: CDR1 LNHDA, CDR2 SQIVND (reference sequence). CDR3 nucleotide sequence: TGTGCCAGTAGCCTGCCCGGCGCGGCTTTCTTT. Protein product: CASSLPGAAFF.

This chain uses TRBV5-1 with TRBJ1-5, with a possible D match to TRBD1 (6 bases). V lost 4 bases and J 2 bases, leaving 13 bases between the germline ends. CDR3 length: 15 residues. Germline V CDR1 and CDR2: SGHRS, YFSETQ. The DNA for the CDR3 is TGCGCCAGCAGCCTAGGGGGGGATGGCAATCAGCCCCAGCATTTT. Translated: CASSLGGDGNQPQHF.

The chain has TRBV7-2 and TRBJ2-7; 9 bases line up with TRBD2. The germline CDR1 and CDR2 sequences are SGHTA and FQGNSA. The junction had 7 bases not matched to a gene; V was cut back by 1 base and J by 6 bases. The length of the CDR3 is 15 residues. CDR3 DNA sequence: TGTGCCAGCAGCTTAGATAGCGGGAGCTTCTCCGAGCAGTACTTC. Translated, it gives CASSLDSGSFSEQYF. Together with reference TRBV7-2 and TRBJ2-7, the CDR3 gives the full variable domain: GAGVSQSPSNKVTEKGKDVELRCDPISGHTALYWYRQSLGQGLEFLIYFQGNSAPDKSGLPSDRFSAERTGGSVSTLTIQRTQQEDSAVYLCASSLDSGSFSEQYFGPGTRLTVT.

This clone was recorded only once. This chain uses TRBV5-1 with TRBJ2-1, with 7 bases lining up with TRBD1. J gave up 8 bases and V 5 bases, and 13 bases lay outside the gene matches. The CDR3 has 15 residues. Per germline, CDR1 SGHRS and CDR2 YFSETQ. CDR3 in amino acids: CASSPQGSLVDEQFF. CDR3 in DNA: TGCGCCAGCAGTCCACAGGGGTCTCTGGTGGATGAGCAGTTCTTC.

CDR3 region: CASSPRTGSTEAFF. The CDR3 region has the DNA TGTGCCAGCTCACCACGGACAGGGAGCACTGAAGCTTTCTTT. The genes are TRBV18 and TRBJ1-1; 8 bases map to TRBD1. Germline assignment: CDR1 KGHSH and CDR2 LQKENI. V was clipped by 1 base and J by 4 bases; unmatched bases: 2. This CDR3 spans 14 amino acids.

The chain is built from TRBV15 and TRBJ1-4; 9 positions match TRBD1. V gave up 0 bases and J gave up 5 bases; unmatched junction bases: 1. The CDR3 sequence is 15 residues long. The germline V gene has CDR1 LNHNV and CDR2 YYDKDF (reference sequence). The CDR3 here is CATSRDGTGNEKLFF. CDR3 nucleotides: TGTGCCACCAGCAGAGATGGGACAGGGAATGAAAAACTGTTTTTT.

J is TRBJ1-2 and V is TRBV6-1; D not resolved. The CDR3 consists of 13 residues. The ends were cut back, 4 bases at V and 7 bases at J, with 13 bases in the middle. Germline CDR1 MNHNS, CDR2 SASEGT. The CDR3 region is CASSADRWGGYTF. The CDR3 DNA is TGTGCCAGCAGTGCAGACCGGTGGGGTGGCTACACCTTC.

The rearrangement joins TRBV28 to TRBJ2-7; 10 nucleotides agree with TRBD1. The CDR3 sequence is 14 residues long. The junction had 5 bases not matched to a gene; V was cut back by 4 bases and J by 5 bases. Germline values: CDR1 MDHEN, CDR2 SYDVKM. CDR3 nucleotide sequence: TGTGCCAGCAGTTCAGGGACAGGGGAGAACGAGCAGTACTTC. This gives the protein CASSSGTGENEQYF.

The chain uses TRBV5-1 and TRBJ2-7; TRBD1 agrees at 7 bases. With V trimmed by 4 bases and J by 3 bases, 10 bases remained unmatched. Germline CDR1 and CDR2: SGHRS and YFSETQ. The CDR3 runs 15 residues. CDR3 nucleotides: TGCGCCAGCAGCCAGGAGACAGGGAATTTCTACGAGCAGTACTTC. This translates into CASSQETGNFYEQYF.

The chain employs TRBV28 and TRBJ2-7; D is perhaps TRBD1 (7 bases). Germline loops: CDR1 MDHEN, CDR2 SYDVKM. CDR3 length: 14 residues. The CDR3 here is CTSKRQGGSYEQYF. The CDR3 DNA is TGTACATCGAAACGACAGGGAGGTTCCTACGAGCAGTACTTC.

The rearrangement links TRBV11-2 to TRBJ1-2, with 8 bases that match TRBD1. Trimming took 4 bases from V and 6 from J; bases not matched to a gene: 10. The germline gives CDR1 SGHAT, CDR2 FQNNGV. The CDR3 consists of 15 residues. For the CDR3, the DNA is TGTGCCAGCAGCTCGCTGACAGGGGAGGAAGATGGCTACACCTTC. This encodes CASSSLTGEEDGYTF.

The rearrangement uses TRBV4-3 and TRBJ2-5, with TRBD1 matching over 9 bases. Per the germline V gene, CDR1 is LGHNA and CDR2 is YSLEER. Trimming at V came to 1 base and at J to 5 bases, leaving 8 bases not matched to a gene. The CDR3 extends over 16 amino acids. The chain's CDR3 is CASSQGTQGAEETQYF. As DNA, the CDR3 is TGCGCCAGCAGCCAAGGGACACAGGGGGCCGAGGAGACCCAGTACTTC.

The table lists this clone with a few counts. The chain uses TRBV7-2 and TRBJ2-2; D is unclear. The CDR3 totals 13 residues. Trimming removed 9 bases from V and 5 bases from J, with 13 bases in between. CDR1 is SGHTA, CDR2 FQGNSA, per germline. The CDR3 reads CASNRMGTGELFF. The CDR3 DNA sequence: TGTGCCAGTAACCGGATGGGGACCGGGGAGCTGTTTTTT.